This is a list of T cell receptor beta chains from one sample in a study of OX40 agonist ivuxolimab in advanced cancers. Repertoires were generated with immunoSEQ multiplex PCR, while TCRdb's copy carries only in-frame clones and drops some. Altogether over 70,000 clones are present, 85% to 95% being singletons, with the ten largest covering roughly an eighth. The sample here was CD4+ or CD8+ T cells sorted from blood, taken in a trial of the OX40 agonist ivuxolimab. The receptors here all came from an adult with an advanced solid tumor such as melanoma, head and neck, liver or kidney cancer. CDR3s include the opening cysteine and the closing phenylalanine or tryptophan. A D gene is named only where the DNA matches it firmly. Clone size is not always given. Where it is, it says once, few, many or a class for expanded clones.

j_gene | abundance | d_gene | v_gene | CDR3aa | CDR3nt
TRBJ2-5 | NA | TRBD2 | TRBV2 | CASSEISGGSQETQYF | TGTGCCAGCAGTGAAATTAGCGGGGGGTCCCAAGAGACCCAGTACTTC
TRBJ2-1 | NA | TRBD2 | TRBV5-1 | CASSLVSGGYNEQFF | TGCGCCAGCAGCTTGGTTAGCGGGGGTTACAATGAGCAGTTCTTC
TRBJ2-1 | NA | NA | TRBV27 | CASSFGVDNEQFF | TGTGCCAGCAGTTTTGGTGTTGACAATGAGCAGTTCTTC
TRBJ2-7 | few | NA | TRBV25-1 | CASSERTATKWAPYEQYF | TGTGCCAGCAGTGAAAGGACAGCGACGAAATGGGCCCCCTACGAGCAGTACTTC
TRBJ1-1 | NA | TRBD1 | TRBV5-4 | CASRPEGAVTEAFF | TGTGCCAGCAGGCCGGAGGGGGCGGTTACTGAAGCTTTCTTT
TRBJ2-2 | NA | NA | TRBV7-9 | CAGGQPNTGELFF | TGTGCCGGCGGACAACCGAACACCGGGGAGCTGTTTTTT
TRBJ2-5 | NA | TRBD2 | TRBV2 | CASSPLGTSATYQETQYF | TGTGCCAGCAGCCCCTTGGGTACTAGCGCGACGTACCAAGAGACCCAGTACTTC
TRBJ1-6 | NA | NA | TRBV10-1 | CAPPFLHF | TGCGCCCCCCCTTTCCTCCACTTT
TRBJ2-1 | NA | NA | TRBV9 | CASSPHNEQFF | TGTGCCAGCAGCCCCCACAATGAGCAGTTCTTC
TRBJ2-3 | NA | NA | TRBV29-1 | CSVTGPTTDTQYF | TGCAGCGTCACGGGCCCGACCACAGATACGCAGTATTTT
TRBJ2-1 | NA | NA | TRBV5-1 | CASSLGAQGSSYNEQFF | TGCGCCAGCAGCTTGGGGGCGCAGGGAAGCTCCTACAATGAGCAGTTCTTC
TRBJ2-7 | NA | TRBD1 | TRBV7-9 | CASSGERDRGSYPYEQYF | TGTGCCAGCAGCGGCGAGCGGGACAGGGGGTCTTACCCCTACGAGCAGTACTTC
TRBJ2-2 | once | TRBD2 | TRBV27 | CASSPLTSPVAGELFF | TGTGCCAGCAGTCCACTGACTAGCCCGGTCGCCGGGGAGCTGTTTTTT
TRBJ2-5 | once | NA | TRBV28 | CASSLPHTQETQYF | TGTGCCAGCAGTTTACCCCACACCCAAGAGACCCAGTACTTC
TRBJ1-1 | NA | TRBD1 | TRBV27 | CASRDSQNTEAFF | TGTGCCAGCCGGGACAGTCAGAACACTGAAGCTTTCTTT